This TCR beta chain was sequenced during a study of T-cell memory formation after mild COVID-19. The wider study: Each donor largely had its own TCR clusters.

This clonotype was seen a few times. The antigen remains unidentified. Barcoded TCR alpha and TCR beta cDNA libraries with UMIs came from 5'RACE using constant-segment primers. One entry per CDR3 protein results from TCRdb running MiXCR on the 5' RACE reads. The sample has 120,000 to 150,000 distinct CDR3 sequences, about a fifth seen once. Study-wide results and limits: The study found contracting CD4+ clones mainly in CM and EM and contracting CD8+ clones in EMRA. The authors did not confirm SARS-CoV-2 specificity of second-wave clones peaking day 37.

The CDR3 covers 13 residues. Germline V gives CDR1 SQVTM, CDR2 ANQGSEA. After removal of 5 bases from V and 5 bases from J, the junction contained 3 bases not matched to a gene. This clonotype was obtained from an adult woman who had mild COVID-19 (a few samples of this study predate the infection). Cell type and time point are not known. This chain uses TRBV29-1 with TRBJ2-3; the match to TRBD2 covers 11 bases. What was sequenced was PBMCs or a T cell subset sorted from them (not recorded which). DNA of the CDR3: TGCAGCGTTCAACTAGCGGGGGAAGATACGCAGTATTTT. Its protein product is CSVQLAGEDTQYF.